The clone carrying this TCR beta chain was seen only once. Its antigen is unknown. The junction shows a germline mismatch at one end, possibly a read error. The germline V gene encodes CDR1 MNHNS and CDR2 SASEGT. This CDR3 is built from 12 residues. TCRdb keeps only in-frame clones here, not all; method: immunoSEQ multiplex PCR. The data show 50,000 to 75,000 clones, around 89% seen once. The data belong to a study of PD-1 blockade in classical Hodgkin lymphoma. The patients all showed relapse after autologous stem cell transplantation, while their brentuximab vedotin exposure varied. Study observations and caveats: Diversity similar to that of newly diagnosed patients was seen at baseline in complete responders. While CD8+ TCR diversity did not rise significantly by C4D1, CD4+ TCR diversity did.

The starting material was peripheral blood mononuclear cells (PBMCs), obtained at baseline. The TCR comes from a human donor with classical Hodgkin lymphoma. The chain joins TRBV6-1 to TRBJ2-7; D unclear. The CDR3 sequence is CASREMSPVISF. CDR3 DNA sequence: TGTGCCAGCAGGGAAATGTCGCCCGTTATTTCATTT.